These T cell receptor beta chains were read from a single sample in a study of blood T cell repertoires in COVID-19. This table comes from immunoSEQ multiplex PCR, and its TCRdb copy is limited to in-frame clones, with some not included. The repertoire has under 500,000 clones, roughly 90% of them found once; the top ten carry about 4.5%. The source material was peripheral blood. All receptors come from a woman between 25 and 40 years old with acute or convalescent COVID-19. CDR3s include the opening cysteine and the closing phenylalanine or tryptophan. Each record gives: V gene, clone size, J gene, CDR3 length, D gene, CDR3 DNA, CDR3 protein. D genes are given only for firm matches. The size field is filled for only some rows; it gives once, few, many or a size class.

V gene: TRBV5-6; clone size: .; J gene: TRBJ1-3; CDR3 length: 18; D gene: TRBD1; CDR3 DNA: TGTGCCAGCAGCTTGTTCGCGGGACAGATAGCAGCCGGAAACACCATATATTTT; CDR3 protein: CASSLFAGQIAAGNTIYF
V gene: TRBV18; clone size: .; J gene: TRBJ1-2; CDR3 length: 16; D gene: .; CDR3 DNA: TGTGCCAGCTCGCGGAGTATTTCAGGGATGGATGATGGCTACACCTTC; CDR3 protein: CASSRSISGMDDGYTF
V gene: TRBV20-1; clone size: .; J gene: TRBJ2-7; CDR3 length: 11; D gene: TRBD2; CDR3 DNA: TGCAGTGCCGGGGGGGCCTACGAGCAGTACTTC; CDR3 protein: CSAGGAYEQYF
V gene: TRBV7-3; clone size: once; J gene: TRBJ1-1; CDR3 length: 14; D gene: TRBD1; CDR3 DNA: TGTGCCAGCAGTTTGGACAGGGGGCACACTGAAGCTTTCTTT; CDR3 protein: CASSLDRGHTEAFF
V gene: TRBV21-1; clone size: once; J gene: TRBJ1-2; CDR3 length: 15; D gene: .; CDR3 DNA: TGTGCCAGCAGCGCCCAAACGGACGGACTATATGGCTACACCTTC; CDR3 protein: CASSAQTDGLYGYTF
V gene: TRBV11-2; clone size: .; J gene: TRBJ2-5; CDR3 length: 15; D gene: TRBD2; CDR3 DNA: TGTGCCAGCAGCTTAGCAGCGGGGGGACAAGAGACCCAGTACTTC; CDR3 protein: CASSLAAGGQETQYF
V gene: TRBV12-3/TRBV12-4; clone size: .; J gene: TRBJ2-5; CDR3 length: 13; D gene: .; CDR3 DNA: TGTGCCAGCAGTTCAGACAGGAGGGAGACCCAGTACTTC; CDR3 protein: CASSSDRRETQYF
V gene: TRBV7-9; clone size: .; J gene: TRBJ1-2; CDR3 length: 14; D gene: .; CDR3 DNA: TGTGCCAGCAGCTTCGGGATCACTAACTATGGCTACACCTTC; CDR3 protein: CASSFGITNYGYTF
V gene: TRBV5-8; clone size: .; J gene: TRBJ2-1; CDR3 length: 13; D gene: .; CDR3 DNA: TGTGCCAGCAGCTTGGGTGGGGCCGATGAGCAGTTCTTC; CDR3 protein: CASSLGGADEQFF
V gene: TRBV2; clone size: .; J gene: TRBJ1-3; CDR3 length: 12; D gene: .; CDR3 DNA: TGTGCCAGCAGTGATTCAGGAAACACCATATATTTT; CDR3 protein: CASSDSGNTIYF
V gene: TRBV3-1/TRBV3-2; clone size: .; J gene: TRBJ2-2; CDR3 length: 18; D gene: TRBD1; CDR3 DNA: TGTGCCAGCAGGAGGATGACCGGGACAGGGGGCAACACCGGGGAGCTGTTTTTT; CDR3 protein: CASRRMTGTGGNTGELFF
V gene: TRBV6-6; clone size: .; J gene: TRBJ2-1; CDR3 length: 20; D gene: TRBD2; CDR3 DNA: TGTGCCAGCAGTCTGCGGACTAGCGGGGGCCCCATAGACCTCTACAATGAGCAGTTCTTC; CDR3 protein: CASSLRTSGGPIDLYNEQFF
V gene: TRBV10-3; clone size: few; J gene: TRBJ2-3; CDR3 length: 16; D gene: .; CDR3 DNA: TGTGCCATCAGTGAGTCTAGGCCAGGAAGAACAGATACGCAGTATTTT; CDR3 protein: CAISESRPGRTDTQYF
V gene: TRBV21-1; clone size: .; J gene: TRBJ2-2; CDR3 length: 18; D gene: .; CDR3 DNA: TGTGCCAGCAGCAAAGCCCTTAGACAGGGCGCGAACACCGGGGAGCTGTTTTTT; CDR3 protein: CASSKALRQGANTGELFF
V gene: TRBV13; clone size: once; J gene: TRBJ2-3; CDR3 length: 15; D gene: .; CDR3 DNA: TGTGCTTCCATAAGATCCGGGGGGCAAACAGATACGCAGTATTTT; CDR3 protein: CASIRSGGQTDTQYF
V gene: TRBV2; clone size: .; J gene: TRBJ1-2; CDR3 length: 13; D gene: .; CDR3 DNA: TGTGCCAGCAGTGAAAACGGGAGCTATGGCTACACCTTC; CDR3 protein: CASSENGSYGYTF
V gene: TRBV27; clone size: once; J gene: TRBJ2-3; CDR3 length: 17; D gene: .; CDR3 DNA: TGTGCCAGCAGTATAACCCGTTCGGGGGTTGGCACAGATACGCAGTATTTT; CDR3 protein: CASSITRSGVGTDTQYF
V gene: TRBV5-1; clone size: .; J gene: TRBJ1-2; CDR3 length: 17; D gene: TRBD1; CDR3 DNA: TGCGCCAGCAGCTTGGCCACCGGACGGACAGGGGACTATGGCTACACCTTC; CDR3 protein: CASSLATGRTGDYGYTF
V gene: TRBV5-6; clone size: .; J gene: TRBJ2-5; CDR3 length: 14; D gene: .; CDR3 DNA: TGTGCCAGCAGCCCACCCGACGGGCAGGGGACCCAGTACTTC; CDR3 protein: CASSPPDGQGTQYF
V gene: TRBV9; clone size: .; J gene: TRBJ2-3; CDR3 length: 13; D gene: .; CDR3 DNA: TGTGCCAGCAGCGTAGACAACACAGATACGCAGTATTTT; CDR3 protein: CASSVDNTDTQYF
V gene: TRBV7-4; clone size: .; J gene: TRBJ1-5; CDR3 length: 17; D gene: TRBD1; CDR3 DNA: TGTGCCAGCAGCTTAGTTACGGGGACAGGGCGGAATCAGCCCCAGCATTTT; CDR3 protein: CASSLVTGTGRNQPQHF
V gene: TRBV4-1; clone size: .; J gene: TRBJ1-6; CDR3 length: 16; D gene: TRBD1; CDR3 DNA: TGCGCCAGCAGCCGAGGGACAGACAAACTCAATTCACCCCTCCACTTT; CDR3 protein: CASSRGTDKLNSPLHF
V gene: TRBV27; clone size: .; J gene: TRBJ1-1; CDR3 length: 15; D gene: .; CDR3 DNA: TGTGCCAGCAGTTTCCAGCCTTTAGGGGCCACTGAAGCTTTCTTT; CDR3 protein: CASSFQPLGATEAFF
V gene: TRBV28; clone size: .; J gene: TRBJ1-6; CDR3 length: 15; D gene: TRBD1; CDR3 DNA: TGTGCCAGCAGTTCCTTAGACAGGGAAGGTTCACCCCTCCACTTT; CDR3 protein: CASSSLDREGSPLHF
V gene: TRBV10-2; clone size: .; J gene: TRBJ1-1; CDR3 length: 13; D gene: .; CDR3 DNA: TGCGCCAGCAGGGGCAGGGGTCACACTGAAGCTTTCTTT; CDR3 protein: CASRGRGHTEAFF
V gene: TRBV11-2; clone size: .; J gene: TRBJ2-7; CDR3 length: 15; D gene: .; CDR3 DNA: TGTGCCAGCAGCTTATTAGCTCAGGGGATATACGAGCAGTACTTC; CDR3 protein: CASSLLAQGIYEQYF
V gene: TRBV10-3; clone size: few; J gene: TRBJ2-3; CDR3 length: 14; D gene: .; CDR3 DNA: TGTGCCATGAGGGAGGCGGGGATCACAGATACGCAGTATTTT; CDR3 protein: CAMREAGITDTQYF
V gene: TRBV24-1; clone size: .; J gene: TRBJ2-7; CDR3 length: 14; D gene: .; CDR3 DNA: TGTGCCACCAGTGATGGCTCCGGGACCTACGAGCAGTACTTC; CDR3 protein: CATSDGSGTYEQYF
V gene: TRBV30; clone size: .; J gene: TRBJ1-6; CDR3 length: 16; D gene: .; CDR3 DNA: TGTGCCTGGAGAGAAACCATCCGGGAATTTAATTCACCCCTCCACTTT; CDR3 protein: CAWRETIREFNSPLHF
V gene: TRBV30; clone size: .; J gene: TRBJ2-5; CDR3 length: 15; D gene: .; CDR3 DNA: TGTGCCTGGGACCGGGGGGGAGGGGGCAAAGAGACCCAGTACTTC; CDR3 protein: CAWDRGGGGKETQYF
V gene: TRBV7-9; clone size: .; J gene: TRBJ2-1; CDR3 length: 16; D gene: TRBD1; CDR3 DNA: TGTGCCAGCAGCCCCAGGGCAGGGGGTGTCGACAATGAGCAGTTCTTC; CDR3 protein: CASSPRAGGVDNEQFF
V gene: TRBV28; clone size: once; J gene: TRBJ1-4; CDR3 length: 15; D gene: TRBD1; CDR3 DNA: TGTGCCAGCAGTGAACGGGACAGGTTTAATGAAAAACTGTTTTTT; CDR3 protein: CASSERDRFNEKLFF
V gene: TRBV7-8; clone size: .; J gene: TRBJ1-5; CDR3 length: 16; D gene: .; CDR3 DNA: TGTGCCAGCAGCCCTGAACAGGGTTCTATCAATCAGCCCCAGCATTTT; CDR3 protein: CASSPEQGSINQPQHF
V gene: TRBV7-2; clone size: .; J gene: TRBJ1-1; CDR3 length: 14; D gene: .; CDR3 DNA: TGTGCCAGCAGCTTAGGGTGGGAGTACACTGAAGCTTTCTTT; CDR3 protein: CASSLGWEYTEAFF
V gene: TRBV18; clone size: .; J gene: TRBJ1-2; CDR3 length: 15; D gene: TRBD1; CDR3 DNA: TGTGCCAGCTCACCACCGGACAGGGGCGCCTATGGCTACACCTTC; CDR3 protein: CASSPPDRGAYGYTF
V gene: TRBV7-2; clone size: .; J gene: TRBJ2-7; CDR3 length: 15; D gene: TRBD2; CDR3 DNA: TGTGCCAGCATTAGGGGGCTAGCGGGGAGCTACGAGCAGTACTTC; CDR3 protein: CASIRGLAGSYEQYF